Below are 6 T cell receptor beta chains sequenced from a single sample in a study of early T cells in non-severe SARS-CoV-2 infection. MiXCR was run by TCRdb on the 5' RACE reads, yielding one entry per CDR3 protein. This sample has tens of thousands of distinct CDR3 sequences, with around 15% found just once. Source material: whole blood. Every receptor here comes from an adult who was a healthcare worker with PCR-confirmed SARS-CoV-2 infection or an uninfected control (not recorded which).

This clonotype was found a few times. The chain joins TRBV7-3 to TRBJ2-1; D is undetermined. Germline CDR1 reads SGHTA; CDR2 reads FQGTGA. Trimming cost V 6 bases and J 9 bases, with 24 bases left between them. This CDR3 comprises 16 residues. The CDR3 sequence: CASSPIAATYLTEQFF. CDR3 DNA: TGTGCCAGCAGTCCCATCGCGGCTACCTACCTGACTGAGCAGTTCTTC.

This clonotype was counted a few times. The rearrangement uses TRBV6-1 and TRBJ1-1; D unclear. CDR3 length equals 13 residues. V was shortened by 7 bases and J by 1 base, with 10 bases between the two germline ends. CDR1 MNHNS and CDR2 SASEGT come from the germline V gene. CDR3 protein: CASTGLRNTEAFF. As DNA, the CDR3 is TGTGCCAGCACTGGGTTGCGGAACACTGAAGCTTTCTTT.

This clonotype was observed at least ten times. V usage is TRBV13 and J usage is TRBJ1-6, with D possibly being TRBD1 (6 bases). The CDR3 consists of 15 residues. V lost 6 bases and J lost 7, with 16 bases in between. Germline CDR1 PRHDT, CDR2 FYEKMQ (reference sequence). CDR3 nucleotide sequence: TGTGCCAGCAGTCCCTCAGGGGCTTCGAATTCACCCCTCCACTTT. This sequence encodes CASSPSGASNSPLHF.

V usage is TRBV10-3 and J usage is TRBJ1-3, with D tentatively TRBD1 (5 bases). CDR1 ENHRY and CDR2 SYGVKD come from the germline V gene. Trimming removed 0 bases from V and 7 bases from J, with 13 bases in between. There are 15 residues in the CDR3. CDR3 DNA: TGTGCCATCAGTGAGTCACGACAGCTCGGGAACACCATATATTTT. This codes for CAISESRQLGNTIYF.

The chain employs TRBV29-1 and TRBJ2-1; D not certain. The V and J ends lost 7 bases and 7 bases respectively, with 11 bases between them. Germline V gene sequence: CDR1 SQVTM, CDR2 ANQGSEA. This CDR3 region has 11 residues. CDR3 protein: CSGWVVNEQFF. The CDR3 bases are TGCAGCGGGTGGGTAGTTAATGAGCAGTTCTTC.

J is TRBJ2-5 and V is TRBV6-2 or TRBV6-3, with D possibly TRBD2 on 6 matching bases. Germline V CDR1 and CDR2: MNHEY, SVGEGT. The V and J ends lost 0 bases and 4 bases respectively, with 9 bases between them. The length of the CDR3 is 14 residues. The CDR3 here is CASSYSRDVETQYF. DNA of the CDR3: TGTGCCAGCAGTTACTCGCGGGACGTAGAGACCCAGTACTTC.